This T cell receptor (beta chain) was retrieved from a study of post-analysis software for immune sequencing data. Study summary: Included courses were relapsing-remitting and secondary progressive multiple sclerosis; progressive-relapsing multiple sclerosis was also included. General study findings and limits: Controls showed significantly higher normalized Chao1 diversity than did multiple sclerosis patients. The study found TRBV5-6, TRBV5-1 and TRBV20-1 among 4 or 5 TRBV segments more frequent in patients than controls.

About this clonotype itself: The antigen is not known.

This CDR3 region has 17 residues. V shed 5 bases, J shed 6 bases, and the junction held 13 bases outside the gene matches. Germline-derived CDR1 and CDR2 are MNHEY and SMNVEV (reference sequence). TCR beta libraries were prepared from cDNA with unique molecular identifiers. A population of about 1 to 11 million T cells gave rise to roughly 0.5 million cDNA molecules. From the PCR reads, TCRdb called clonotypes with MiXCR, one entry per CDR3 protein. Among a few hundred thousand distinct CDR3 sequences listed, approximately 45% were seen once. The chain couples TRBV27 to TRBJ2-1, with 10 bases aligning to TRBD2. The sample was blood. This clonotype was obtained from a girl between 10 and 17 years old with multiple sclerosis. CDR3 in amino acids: CASSPVFLAGVVNEQFF. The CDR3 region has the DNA TGTGCCAGCAGTCCTGTTTTCCTAGCGGGAGTCGTCAATGAGCAGTTCTTC.